The 11 T cell receptor beta chains below all came from one sample that was sequenced in a study of cytomegalovirus exposure and HLA in healthy donors. Primers: 60 Vbeta forward and 13 Jbeta reverse. Here immunoSEQ multiplex PCR was the method, and the copy in TCRdb shows in-frame clones only, minus some. This table holds 100,000 to 150,000 clones, roughly 80% found once. Material: PBMCs. Receptors were obtained from a man aged 30 to 39 in good health and CMV-seropositive.

This chain links TRBV29-1 with TRBJ2-1; D may be TRBD2 (6 bases). V lost 0 bases and J lost 9, with 21 bases in between. CDR3 length: 16 residues. The germline CDR1 and CDR2 sequences are SQVTM and ANQGSEA. The CDR3 DNA is TGCAGCGTTGAAGATCGGATTAGCGGAGCGATGGCTGAGCAGTTCTTC. Amino acid sequence: CSVEDRISGAMAEQFF.

The chain carries TRBV7-8 and TRBJ1-1, with D maybe TRBD1 (6 bases). Trimming took off 5 bases at V and 5 bases at J, with 12 bases between the two ends. This CDR3 comprises 13 residues. From germline, CDR1 is SGHVS and CDR2 FQNEAQ. CDR3 in amino acids: CASSPEQGTEAFF. CDR3 in DNA: TGTGCCAGCAGCCCAGAACAGGGTACTGAAGCTTTCTTT.

This chain connects TRBV5-1 to TRBJ1-2; 8 bases are shared with TRBD1. V lost 1 base and J lost 2; bases outside the gene matches: 1. The length of the CDR3 is 14 residues. CDR1 is SGHRS, CDR2 YFSETQ, per germline. The CDR3 region has the DNA TGCGCCAGCAGCTTGCAGGGGGCAAACTATGGCTACACCTTC. Encoded protein: CASSLQGANYGYTF.

This rearrangement joins TRBV6-5 to TRBJ2-1; possibly TRBD1 for D (6 bases). Germline V lookup: CDR1 MNHEY, CDR2 SVGAGI. The CDR3 is made up of 12 amino acids. The V end lost 6 bases, the J end lost 7 bases, and 10 bases lay between the germline ends. For the CDR3, the DNA is TGTGCCAGCAGAAAGGGGGTGAATGAGCAGTTCTTC. Its translation is CASRKGVNEQFF.

The DNA for the CDR3 is TGCGCCAGCAGCCATTCCGGACTAGCCTTCACAGATACGCAGTATTTT. This translates into CASSHSGLAFTDTQYF. The chain has TRBV4-3 and TRBJ2-3, with 8 nucleotides matching TRBD2. The V gene end was trimmed by 3 bases and the J gene end by 2 bases; junction bases not matched to a gene: 7. This CDR3 spans 16 amino acids. The germline V gene has CDR1 LGHNA and CDR2 YSLEER.

The V gene is TRBV4-3, the J gene TRBJ2-7; TRBD1 aligns across 9 bases. Germline V gene lookup returns CDR1 LGHNA and CDR2 YSLEER. The CDR3 sequence is 13 residues long. After removal of 3 bases from V and 7 bases from J, the junction contained 4 bases not matched to a gene. The CDR3 sequence is CASSQGQGLEQYF. The DNA for the CDR3 is TGCGCCAGCAGCCAGGGACAGGGATTAGAGCAGTACTTC.

This chain joins TRBV28 and TRBJ1-2, with 9 bases aligning to TRBD1. The CDR3 runs 13 residues. In germline, CDR1 is MDHEN, CDR2 SYDVKM. V lost 8 bases and J lost 12; bases outside the gene matches: 13. DNA for the CDR3: TGTGCCAGCTATAGGACAGGGGATATTAAGGACACCTTC. Amino acids: CASYRTGDIKDTF.

The genes are TRBV29-1 and TRBJ1-1; D unresolved. The germline gives CDR1 SQVTM, CDR2 ANQGSEA. V was trimmed by 7 bases and J by 1 base, leaving 13 bases between them. The CDR3 is made up of 13 amino acids. In DNA form, the CDR3 reads TGCAGCGCTATACACGGAGGGAACACTGAAGCTTTCTTT. Amino acid sequence: CSAIHGGNTEAFF.

This rearrangement joins TRBV19 to TRBJ2-6, with 9 bases lining up with TRBD1. V was pared by 5 bases and J by 4 bases, with 18 bases of the junction left unmatched. The germline V gene has CDR1 LNHDA and CDR2 SQIVND (reference sequence). This CDR3 has 20 amino acids. CDR3 in amino acids: CASSFARVGTGLTGANVLTF. CDR3 nucleotides: TGTGCCAGTAGTTTCGCTCGGGTGGGGACAGGGTTAACCGGGGCCAACGTCCTGACTTTC.

The chain combines TRBV10-3 with TRBJ1-2; D ambiguous. Between the trimmed V and J ends, which lost 4 bases and 6 bases, there was a span of 6 bases. The V gene's germline CDR1 is ENHRY and CDR2 SYGVKD. This CDR3 region has 11 residues. CDR3 nucleotide sequence: TGTGCCATCAGTGGGGGAGATGGCTACACCTTC. As protein: CAISGGDGYTF.

The chain uses TRBV27 and TRBJ2-1, with TRBD1 identical over 7 bases. The trim removed 2 bases at V and 4 bases at J, leaving 5 bases unmatched. The CDR3 extends over 15 amino acids. Per germline, CDR1 MNHEY and CDR2 SMNVEV (reference sequence). Here the CDR3 DNA reads TGTGCCAGCAGTTTAGAGGGGGCTGGGTACAATGAGCAGTTCTTC. Translated, it gives CASSLEGAGYNEQFF.